This T cell receptor (beta chain) was retrieved from a study of OX40 agonist ivuxolimab in advanced cancers. Study in general: Patients were dosed with the agonistic anti-OX40 (CD134) antibody ivuxolimab. Among those treated, three patients had partial responses, one with hepatocellular carcinoma and two with cutaneous melanoma. Broader study findings: In the 0.1-3.0 mg/kg groups, partial responders showed among the lowest expansion.

TCRdb keeps only in-frame clones here, not all; method: immunoSEQ multiplex PCR. Of around 73,000 clones in the sample, around 89% were seen once. Details on this clone: Its antigen is undetermined. This specimen includes other DNA sequences encoding the same CDR3.

Germline-derived CDR1 and CDR2 are MNHEY and SMNVEV (reference sequence). There are 13 residues in the CDR3. V was shortened by 3 bases and J by 2 bases, with 7 bases between the two germline ends. Sequencing was performed on CD4+ or CD8+ T cells sorted from blood, taken in a trial of the OX40 agonist ivuxolimab. This TCR came from an adult with an advanced solid tumor such as melanoma, head and neck, liver or kidney cancer. V and J are TRBV27 and TRBJ1-1, with unresolved D. The CDR3 loop reads CASSFVGNTEAFF. In nucleotides, the CDR3 is TGTGCCAGCAGTTTTGTGGGAAACACTGAAGCTTTCTTT.